This T cell receptor (beta chain) originates from a study of STAT5B mutations in CD4+ large granular lymphocyte leukemia. General study findings and limits: 8/27 top patient clones versus 2/35 control clones were TRBV06-family. Patient CD4-sorted repertoires stayed more clonal than healthy ones after leukemic-clone removal.

Some clones are missing from TCRdb's copy, which holds only in-frame ones; the method was immunoSEQ multiplex PCR. Here the sample spans approximately 40,000 clones, around 85% being singletons. Germline CDR1 SGHAT, CDR2 FQNNGV. The V and J ends lost 5 bases and 0 bases respectively, with 10 bases between them. This CDR3 has 15 amino acids. About this clone: The antigen is undetermined.

This chain links TRBV11-2 with TRBJ1-4, with D unresolved. The TCR was taken from a human donor in good health. Material: CD4+ T cells from blood buffy coats. The CDR3: CASSQGFTTNEKLFF. The CDR3 region has the DNA TGTGCCAGCAGCCAAGGGTTTACAACTAATGAAAAACTGTTTTTT.